This TCR beta chain was sequenced during a study of cytomegalovirus exposure and HLA in healthy donors. In the case of this clone: The antigen is not known.

Study-wide findings and caveats: An assumption of roughly uniform sequencing depth across donors underlay the presence/absence analyses.

60 Vbeta and 13 Jbeta primers were used in PCR. TCRdb's copy holds only in-frame clones and misses some; the assay was immunoSEQ multiplex PCR. In the table there are about 93,000 clones, just under 80% of which are singletons. Sequencing input: PBMCs. This receptor was obtained from a woman aged 40 to 50 in good health and CMV-seronegative.

This chain's CDR3 is CASSSRTSGGSSGQFF. In DNA, the CDR3 is TGTGCCAGCAGTTCTCGGACTAGCGGGGGTAGCAGTGGGCAGTTCTTC. This chain uses TRBV6-6 with TRBJ2-1; TRBD2 agrees at 13 bases. The V and J ends lost 4 bases and 12 bases, in that order; junction bases with no gene match: 12. CDR1 is MNHNY, CDR2 SVGAGI, per germline (reference sequence). CDR3 size: 16 residues.